This T cell receptor (beta chain) was obtained from a study of T cell repertoires in cytomegalovirus infection. Study context: CMV epitopes, recently identified HLA-C-restricted and well-studied HLA-B-restricted, were used. TCR beta signatures that were public indicated CMV infection and matching HLA type.

CDR1 and CDR2 from the germline V gene are SGHRS and YFSETQ. The CDR3 has 15 amino acids. V lost 0 bases, J lost 4 bases, and 13 bases lay in between. Overall study results and limits: HLA-C-restricted CMV-specific TCR beta clonotypes were dominant in the ex vivo response.

TCRdb re-called the reads with MiXCR, one entry per CDR3 protein. The table has some 800,000 distinct CDR3 sequences, 30% to 35% seen once. This clonotype was observed a few times. No antigen is known for it. The chain uses TRBV5-1 and TRBJ2-5, with TRBD2 as a possible D gene (6 bases). This TCR was sampled from a human donor in good health (CMV status not recorded). Some clones in this sample may be carry-over from other donors' samples. Sequences were derived from cultured CD8+ T cells from PBMCs, sampled from culture after CMV antigen stimulation. The CDR3 here is CASSLEPSERETQYF. CDR3 bases: TGCGCCAGCAGCTTGGAGCCTAGCGAGAGAGAGACCCAGTACTTC.